The next 18 T cell receptor beta chains were all read from a single sample in a study of T cells after posttransplantation cyclophosphamide. Libraries were prepared by immunoSEQ multiplex PCR; TCRdb keeps only in-frame clonotypes and omits some of them. This sample has some 53,000 clones; about 82% occur once, and the top ten carry over 2.5%. The sample taken for sequencing was PBMCs. These receptors were taken from a man in his thirties or forties with a blood cancer, CMV-positive, and with a related stem cell donor.

The chain links TRBV15 to TRBJ2-1; TRBD2 agrees at 14 bases. The CDR3 consists of 15 residues. Germline V CDR1 and CDR2: LNHNV, YYDKDF (reference sequence). V was clipped by 5 bases and J by 7 bases; unmatched bases: 4. CDR3 in amino acids: CATSPGTSGSNEQFF. CDR3 bases: TGTGCCACCAGCCCCGGGACTAGCGGGAGTAATGAGCAGTTCTTC.

This chain uses TRBV6-1 with TRBJ1-1; D is possibly TRBD1 (5 bases). Germline V CDR1 and CDR2: MNHNS, SASEGT. The CDR3 is 14 amino acids. V lost 5 bases to trimming and J lost 1 base, with 11 bases between them. The CDR3 nucleotides read TGTGCCAGCAGTTTAAGAACAGGGAACACTGAAGCTTTCTTT. Translating it yields CASSLRTGNTEAFF.

V is TRBV4-1 and J is TRBJ2-7; 12 nucleotides align to TRBD2. The length of the CDR3 is 18 residues. Germline CDR1 and CDR2: MGHRA and YSYEKL. J lost 7 bases, V lost 4 bases, and 17 bases had no gene match. Here the CDR3 DNA reads TGCGCCAGCAGCCGGACGGGTCGGTCTAGCGGGAGGGCCGAAGAGCAGTACTTC. It encodes CASSRTGRSSGRAEEQYF.

A few counts support this clone. The chain carries TRBV30 and TRBJ1-5; D ambiguous. The CDR3 sequence is 13 residues long. Germline V gene sequence: CDR1 GTSNPN, CDR2 SVGIG (reference sequence). DNA of the CDR3: TGTGCGATAGGCGTGAGTCCCCGGAGGGCCCAGCATTTT. It is translated as CAIGVSPRRAQHF.

V gene TRBV19 combines with J gene TRBJ2-1; a weak D match, TRBD2 (5 bases). From germline, CDR1 is LNHDA and CDR2 SQIVND (reference sequence). This CDR3 is built from 16 residues. V was pared by 0 bases and J by 0 bases, with 9 bases between. Here the CDR3 DNA reads TGTGCCAGTAGTATAGACGGCACTAGCTCCTACAATGAGCAGTTCTTC. This sequence encodes CASSIDGTSSYNEQFF.

The chain is built from TRBV19 and TRBJ2-7; possibly TRBD2 for D (6 bases). V shed 3 bases and J shed 2 bases, with 11 bases lying between them. The CDR3 is 14 residues long. From germline, CDR1 is LNHDA and CDR2 SQIVND (reference sequence). The CDR3 loop reads CASSMAERAYEQYF. CDR3 nucleotide sequence: TGTGCCAGTAGTATGGCCGAGCGGGCCTACGAGCAGTACTTC.

A few counts support this clone. The V call is TRBV11-2, the J call TRBJ2-3, with 10 positions matching TRBD1. V lost 5 bases to trimming and J lost 4 bases; unmatched junction nucleotides: 9. The length of the CDR3 is 16 residues. Per the germline V gene, CDR1 is SGHAT and CDR2 is FQNNGV. The CDR3 region is CASSPKAGQGPDTQYF. CDR3 coding DNA: TGTGCCAGCAGCCCCAAAGCGGGACAGGGGCCAGATACGCAGTATTTT.

The genes are TRBV28 and TRBJ1-1; D is unclear. Germline V lookup: CDR1 MDHEN, CDR2 SYDVKM. V was cut by 5 bases and J by 1 base, with 14 bases left in between. The CDR3 runs to 15 residues. CDR3 protein: CASSLLVGRNTEAFF. In DNA form, the CDR3 reads TGTGCCAGCAGTCTATTGGTTGGTAGGAACACTGAAGCTTTCTTT. The complete variable domain, with remaining parts taken from reference TRBV28 and TRBJ1-1, reads DVKVTQSSRYLVKRTGEKVFLECVQDMDHENMFWYRQDPGLGLRLIYFSYDVKMKEKGDIPEGYSVSREKKERFSLILESASTNQTSMYLCASSLLVGRNTEAFFGQGTRLTVV.

The gene calls are TRBV28 and TRBJ1-4, with unresolved D. Trimming took off 9 bases at V and 3 bases at J, with 5 bases between the two ends. CDR1 and CDR2 from the germline V gene are MDHEN and SYDVKM. The CDR3 sequence is 11 residues long. Here the CDR3 DNA reads TGTGCCAGTGCGGCTAATGAAAAACTGTTTTTT. This encodes CASAANEKLFF.

The J gene is TRBJ2-2, the V gene TRBV7-3; unclear D gene. The CDR3 covers 14 residues. Trimming shortened V by 5 bases and J by 3 bases, and 10 bases separated the two germline ends. Germline loops: CDR1 SGHTA, CDR2 FQGTGA. In nucleotides, the CDR3 is TGTGCCAGCAGCCCTCAGCGAGACACCGGGGAGCTGTTTTTT. Translated: CASSPQRDTGELFF.

This rearrangement joins TRBV7-2 to TRBJ2-3; no firm D call. The CDR3 contains 12 residues. CDR1 SGHTA and CDR2 FQGNSA come from the germline V gene. Trimming stripped 8 bases from V and 1 base from J, with 7 bases between. The CDR3 nucleotides are TGTGCCAGCCTTCGGGGCACAGATACGCAGTATTTT. This encodes CASLRGTDTQYF.

The chain combines TRBV7-2 with TRBJ2-7, with 10 positions matching TRBD2. With V trimmed by 2 bases and J by 2 bases, 3 bases remained unmatched. This CDR3 region has 15 residues. CDR1 and CDR2 (germline): SGHTA, FQGNSA. CDR3 sequence reads: CASSLPAGGPYEQYF. Here the CDR3 DNA reads TGTGCCAGCAGCTTACCAGCGGGAGGGCCCTACGAGCAGTACTTC.

This clone was detected only a few times. The chain links TRBV5-6 to TRBJ2-7; perhaps TRBD2 as D (6 bases). The V and J ends lost 1 base and 7 bases respectively, with 9 bases between them. The CDR3 is made up of 12 amino acids. Per the germline V gene, CDR1 is SGHDT and CDR2 is YYEEEE. The CDR3: CASSLRGGEQYF. Here the CDR3 DNA reads TGTGCCAGCAGCTTGAGGGGAGGAGAGCAGTACTTC.

This chain connects TRBV27 to TRBJ1-5, with 11 bases that match TRBD1. The V segment lost 4 bases and the J segment 8 bases; nucleotides outside the gene matches: 4. Germline V gene sequence: CDR1 MNHEY, CDR2 SMNVEV (reference sequence). The CDR3 runs to 14 residues. CDR3 coding DNA: TGTGCCAGCAGTTCCGGGACAGGGGGAAAGCCCCAGCATTTT. Protein sequence: CASSSGTGGKPQHF.

V is TRBV13 and J is TRBJ2-5, with 7 bases matching TRBD2. Germline V gives CDR1 PRHDT, CDR2 FYEKMQ (reference sequence). Trimming cost V 3 bases and J 5 bases; bases outside gene matches: 3. This CDR3 has 13 amino acids. CDR3 protein: CASSLRERETQYF. CDR3 bases: TGTGCCAGCAGCTTGCGGGAGAGGGAGACCCAGTACTTC. Together with reference TRBV13 and TRBJ2-5, the CDR3 gives the full variable domain: AAGVIQSPRHLIKEKRETATLKCYPIPRHDTVYWYQQGPGQDPQFLISFYEKMQSDKGSIPDRFSAQQFSDYHSELNMSSLELGDSALYFCASSLRERETQYFGPGTRLLVL.

This chain uses TRBV7-3 with TRBJ1-1, with D possibly TRBD1 on 6 matching bases. There are 15 residues in the CDR3. Germline V CDR1 and CDR2: SGHTA, FQGTGA. V was clipped by 0 bases and J by 6 bases, with 14 bases between them. The CDR3 reads CASSLTPGAFSEAFF. CDR3 DNA sequence: TGTGCCAGCAGCTTAACGCCAGGGGCTTTCTCTGAAGCTTTCTTT.

This clone occurred a few times. The chain uses TRBV27 and TRBJ1-5; maybe TRBD1 (6 bases). V lost 7 bases and J lost 2, with 12 bases in between. The CDR3 spans 14 residues. Germline V gene lookup returns CDR1 MNHEY and CDR2 SMNVEV (reference sequence). CDR3 sequence: CASKTGPGNQPQHF. CDR3 in DNA: TGTGCCAGCAAAACAGGGCCGGGCAATCAGCCCCAGCATTTT.

The chain employs TRBV7-8 and TRBJ2-7; tentative D call: TRBD2 (6 bases). V lost 4 bases, J lost 12 bases, and 19 bases lay in between. The V gene's germline CDR1 is SGHVS and CDR2 FQNEAQ. The CDR3 length is 13 residues. For the CDR3, the DNA is TGTGCCAGCAGCTCTCTCGGGACTTCGGATCCGTACTTC. Its translation: CASSSLGTSDPYF. Supplemented by reference TRBV7-8 and TRBJ2-7, the full variable domain reads GAGVSQSPRYKVAKRGQDVALRCDPISGHVSLFWYQQALGQGPEFLTYFQNEAQLDKSGLPSDRFFAERPEGSVSTLKIQRTQQEDSAVYLCASSSLGTSDPYFGPGTRLTVT.